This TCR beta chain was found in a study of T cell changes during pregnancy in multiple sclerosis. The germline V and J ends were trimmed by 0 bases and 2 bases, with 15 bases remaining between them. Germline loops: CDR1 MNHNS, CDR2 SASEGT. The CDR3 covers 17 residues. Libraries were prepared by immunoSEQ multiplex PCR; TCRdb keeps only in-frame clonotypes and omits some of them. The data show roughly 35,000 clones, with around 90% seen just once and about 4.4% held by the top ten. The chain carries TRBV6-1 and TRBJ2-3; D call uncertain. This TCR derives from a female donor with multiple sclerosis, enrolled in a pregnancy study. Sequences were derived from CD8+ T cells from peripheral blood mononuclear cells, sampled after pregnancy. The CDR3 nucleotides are TGTGCCAGCAGTGAAGCGCGTGGATCCTGGGCCACAGATACGCAGTATTTT. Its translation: CASSEARGSWATDTQYF.